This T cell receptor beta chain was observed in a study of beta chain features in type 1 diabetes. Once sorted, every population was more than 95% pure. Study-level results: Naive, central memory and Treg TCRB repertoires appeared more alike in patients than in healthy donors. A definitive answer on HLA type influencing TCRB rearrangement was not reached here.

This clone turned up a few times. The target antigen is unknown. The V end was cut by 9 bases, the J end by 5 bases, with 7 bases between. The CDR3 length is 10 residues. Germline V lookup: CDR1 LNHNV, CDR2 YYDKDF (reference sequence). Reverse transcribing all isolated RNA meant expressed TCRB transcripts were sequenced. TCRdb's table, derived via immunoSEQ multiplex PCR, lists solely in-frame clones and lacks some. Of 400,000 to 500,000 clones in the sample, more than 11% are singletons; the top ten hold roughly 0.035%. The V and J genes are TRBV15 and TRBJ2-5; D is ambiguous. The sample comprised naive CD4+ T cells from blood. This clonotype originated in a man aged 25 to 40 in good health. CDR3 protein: CATANETQYF. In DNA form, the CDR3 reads TGTGCCACGGCAAACGAGACCCAGTACTTC. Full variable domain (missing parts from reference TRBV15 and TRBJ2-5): DAMVIQNPRYQVTQFGKPVTLSCSQTLNHNVMYWYQQKSSQAPKLLFHYYDKDFNNEADTPDNFQSRRPNTSFCFLDIRSPGLGDTAMYLCATANETQYFGPGTRLLVL.